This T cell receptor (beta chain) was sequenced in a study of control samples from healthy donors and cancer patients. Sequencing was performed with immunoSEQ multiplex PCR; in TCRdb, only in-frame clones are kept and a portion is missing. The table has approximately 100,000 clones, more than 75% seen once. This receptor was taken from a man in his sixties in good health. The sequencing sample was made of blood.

CDR3 coding DNA: TGTGCCAGCTGGGGGGGGGAGACCCAGTACTTC. Translated: CASWGGETQYF. The chain links TRBV6-5 to TRBJ2-5; 7 bases align to TRBD2. This CDR3 is built from 11 residues. The V gene's germline CDR1 is MNHEY and CDR2 SVGAGI. Unmatched junction bases numbered 2, after V lost 8 bases and J lost 5 bases.